The source of this TCR beta chain is a study of CD8+ T cells in alopecia areata. Looking at the study overall: Treated patients were dosed with oral tofacitinib, taking 5 to 10 mg twice daily.

Punch biopsies of lesional scalp, plus peripheral blood, were taken from alopecia areata patients. The sequencing template was cDNA reverse transcribed from extracted RNA. Some clones are missing from TCRdb's copy, which holds only in-frame ones; the method was immunoSEQ multiplex PCR. The data hold 14,000 or so clones, with 45% to 60% observed a single time. Trimming took off 1 base at V and 4 bases at J, with 13 bases between the two ends. Germline CDR1 is KGHSH and CDR2 is LQKENI. This CDR3 spans 15 amino acids. This clone was observed a few times. The clonotype originates from a human donor with alopecia areata. The gene calls are TRBV18 and TRBJ1-1; no firm D call. Sample: skin, taken at week 0. The CDR3 coding sequence is TGTGCCAGCTCACCACGGAGGGAAGGGAGCACTGAAGCTTTCTTT. Translation gives CASSPRREGSTEAFF.